This T cell receptor (beta chain) was sequenced during a study of blood T cell repertoires in COVID-19. The wider study: Italy, Spain and the United States were the sources of the convalescent and acute COVID-19 samples. From T cells, B-cell-depleted T cells, or PBMCs came the material, which was cDNA or gDNA.

There are 16 residues in the CDR3. The germline V gene has CDR1 SGDLS and CDR2 YYNGEE. The V end was cut by 4 bases, the J end by 2 bases, with 13 bases between. Study processing details: How many nucleated cells were present was estimated from reference gene primer amplification. Only in-frame clones appear in the TCRdb table, and some are missing; sequencing was by immunoSEQ multiplex PCR. The DNA gave D and trimming, while V, J and clone size come from that table. This sample has over 250,000 clones, with 80% to 90% found just once. Sequenced material: peripheral blood. The sequence derives from a woman aged 40 to 50 who had recovered from COVID-19. The chain couples TRBV9 to TRBJ2-6; maybe TRBD2 (7 bases). CDR3 nucleotides: TGTGCCAGCAGCCCCCGGGGGGCTCCTGGGGCCAACGTCCTGACTTTC. Translation gives CASSPRGAPGANVLTF.